What follows are 14 T cell receptor beta chains derived from one specimen sequenced in a study of a mutant IDH1 vaccine in newly diagnosed glioma. The repertoire was sequenced with immunoSEQ multiplex PCR; TCRdb's copy has only in-frame clones and lacks some. The repertoire has 65,000 or so clones, roughly 85% of them found once; the top ten carry about 4.1%. Time point indicated: week 23, last vaccination. The vaccine gave 300 ug of a 20-mer mutant IDH1 peptide subcutaneously per dose. These receptors have no identified antigens. The sample consisted of PBMCs, taken from a glioma patient whose treatment included an IDH1 peptide vaccine. Every receptor here comes from a man younger than 45 with glioma.

The rearrangement joins TRBV30 to TRBJ1-2; no reliable D call. Germline V gene sequence: CDR1 GTSNPN, CDR2 SVGIG (reference sequence). The V and J ends lost 1 base and 2 bases respectively, with 5 bases between them. The CDR3 extends over 12 amino acids. CDR3 region: CAWSGQNYGYTF. The CDR3 DNA follows: TGTGCCTGGAGTGGGCAGAACTATGGCTACACCTTC.

In DNA form, the CDR3 reads TGCGCCAGCAGCTTTCTCGGGGAGCTGTTTTTT. Translated: CASSFLGELFF. The J gene is TRBJ2-2, the V gene TRBV5-1; no clear D gene. The CDR3 totals 11 residues. V lost 2 bases and J 7 bases, leaving 3 bases between the germline ends. Germline CDR1 is SGHRS and CDR2 is YFSETQ.

The chain employs TRBV5-6 and TRBJ2-7; D is possibly TRBD1 (5 bases). The V end lost 4 bases, the J end lost 0 bases, and 14 bases lay between the germline ends. This CDR3 has 15 amino acids. Germline V gives CDR1 SGHDT, CDR2 YYEEEE. The CDR3 here is CASSQTDYLSYEQYF. For the CDR3, the DNA is TGTGCCAGCAGCCAGACAGATTACCTCTCCTACGAGCAGTACTTC. Complete variable domain (other parts from reference TRBV5-6 and TRBJ2-7): DAGVTQSPTHLIKTRGQQVTLRCSPKSGHDTVSWYQQALGQGPQFIFQYYEEEERQRGNFPDRFSGHQFPNYSSELNVNALLLGDSALYLCASSQTDYLSYEQYFGPGTRLTVT.

This clone came up once. V gene TRBV18 combines with J gene TRBJ2-3; 9 nucleotides match TRBD1. Germline trimming cut 6 bases from V and 3 bases from J; bases unmatched to any gene: 4. The CDR3 is 14 amino acids. Per germline, CDR1 KGHSH and CDR2 LQKENI. The CDR3: CASSDGTGTDTQYF. As DNA, the CDR3 is TGTGCCAGCTCGGACGGGACAGGGACAGATACGCAGTATTTT.

The rearrangement uses TRBV11-3 and TRBJ2-7; TRBD1 is a possible D gene (5 bases). The CDR3 extends over 13 amino acids. Germline values: CDR1 SGHNT, CDR2 YENEEA. Trimming removed 3 bases at V and 4 bases at J, with 10 bases between. This chain's CDR3 is CASSLRQGYEQYF. The CDR3 DNA follows: TGTGCCAGCAGCTTGAGGCAGGGTTACGAGCAGTACTTC.

This clone was seen only once. The chain couples TRBV15 to TRBJ2-5, with D perhaps matching TRBD1 (5 bases). The assigned J gene may be wrong: the sequence end matches TRBJ2-7 better. Germline V gene sequence: CDR1 LNHNV, CDR2 YYDKDF (reference sequence). The CDR3 has 16 amino acids. The CDR3 bases are TGTGCCACCAGCAGAACTCTTGGGGCCCGCTCCTACGAGCAGTACTTC. Translated: CATSRTLGARSYEQYF.

The J gene is TRBJ2-3, the V gene TRBV9; D possibly uses TRBD1 or TRBD2 (5 bases each). Germline V gene lookup returns CDR1 SGDLS and CDR2 YYNGEE. This CDR3 has 16 amino acids. The germline V and J ends were trimmed by 4 bases and 0 bases, with 15 bases remaining between them. CDR3 loop: CASSPRGAVSTDTQYF. CDR3 nucleotides: TGTGCCAGCAGCCCGCGAGGGGCCGTTAGCACAGATACGCAGTATTTT. Variable domain in full (rest from reference TRBV9 and TRBJ2-3): DSGVTQTPKHLITATGQRVTLRCSPRSGDLSVYWYQQSLDQGLQFLIQYYNGEERAKGNILERFSAQQFPDLHSELNLSSLELGDSALYFCASSPRGAVSTDTQYFGPGTRLTVL.

This rearrangement joins TRBV7-9 to TRBJ1-1, with unresolved D. The CDR3 length is 13 residues. Germline V gene lookup returns CDR1 SEHNR and CDR2 FQNEAQ (reference sequence). V shed 7 bases and J shed 6 bases, with 15 bases lying between them. CDR3 nucleotides: TGTGCCAGCACCCTCCCTGATACCGCTGAAGCTTTCTTT. This encodes CASTLPDTAEAFF.

The chain uses TRBV30 and TRBJ2-3; 7 nucleotides align to TRBD2. Trimming at V came to 4 bases and at J to 0 bases, leaving 10 bases not matched to a gene. This CDR3 has 16 amino acids. CDR1 and CDR2 from the germline V gene are GTSNPN and SVGIG (reference sequence). Here the CDR3 DNA reads TGTGCCTGGAAATCAGCGGGGATCCTTAGCACAGATACGCAGTATTTT. Residues: CAWKSAGILSTDTQYF.

This sequence joins TRBV5-1 and TRBJ2-3; tentatively, D is TRBD2 (6 bases). Germline values: CDR1 SGHRS, CDR2 YFSETQ. V was cut by 3 bases and J by 0 bases, with 14 bases left in between. This CDR3 contains 16 residues. CDR3 nucleotides: TGCGCCAGCAGCTCAGCGACTAGGTCTAGCACAGATACGCAGTATTTT. Its translation: CASSSATRSSTDTQYF.

V is TRBV5-4 and J is TRBJ2-3; D unresolved. Trimming pared 4 bases from V and 2 bases from J, leaving 14 bases between. Germline CDR1 is SGHNT and CDR2 is YYREEE (reference sequence). The CDR3 is 15 residues long. This chain's CDR3 is CASSPATGLTDTQYF. CDR3 bases: TGTGCCAGCAGCCCGGCGACCGGGCTCACAGATACGCAGTATTTT.

The V call is TRBV27, the J call TRBJ2-2, with TRBD2 identical over 7 bases. The CDR3 has 12 amino acids. Trimming cost V 6 bases and J 7 bases; bases outside gene matches: 2. Germline values: CDR1 MNHEY, CDR2 SMNVEV (reference sequence). In DNA, the CDR3 is TGTGCCAGCAGGAGGACTAGCGGGGAGCTGTTTTTT. Amino acid sequence: CASRRTSGELFF.

This clone has only one observation. The chain employs TRBV19 and TRBJ2-3, with 9 bases fitting TRBD1. The V gene's germline CDR1 is LNHDA and CDR2 SQIVND (reference sequence). This CDR3 has 17 residues. V was pared by 2 bases and J by 2 bases, with 8 bases of the junction left unmatched. CDR3 nucleotides: TGTGCCAGTAGTATACTCACAGGGGGCCGCCACACAGATACGCAGTATTTT. As protein: CASSILTGGRHTDTQYF.

This clone occurred once. The genes are TRBV30 and TRBJ2-5; TRBD1 aligns across 8 bases. Germline V gene data show CDR1 as GTSNPN and CDR2 as SVGIG (reference sequence). J was trimmed by 5 bases and V by 2 bases; bases with no gene match: 10. The CDR3 sequence is 15 residues long. The CDR3 region is CAWSRPTGARETQYF. The CDR3 DNA sequence: TGTGCCTGGAGTCGCCCGACAGGGGCCAGGGAGACCCAGTACTTC.